This TCR beta chain came from a study of OX40 agonist ivuxolimab in advanced cancers. Assay used: immunoSEQ multiplex PCR; TCRdb lists only in-frame clones, some missing. The profile shows about 19,000 clones, 80% to 90% of them singletons. The germline gives CDR1 SGHTS, CDR2 YDEGEE. The length of the CDR3 is 12 residues. V lost 0 bases and J lost 4, with 4 bases in between. This receptor was taken from an adult with an advanced solid tumor such as melanoma, head and neck, liver or kidney cancer. The input for sequencing was CD4+ or CD8+ T cells sorted from blood, taken in a trial of the OX40 agonist ivuxolimab. V is TRBV5-8 and J is TRBJ1-2; no reliable D call. The CDR3: CASSLEGYGYTF. CDR3 nucleotides: TGTGCCAGCAGCTTGGAAGGCTATGGCTACACCTTC.